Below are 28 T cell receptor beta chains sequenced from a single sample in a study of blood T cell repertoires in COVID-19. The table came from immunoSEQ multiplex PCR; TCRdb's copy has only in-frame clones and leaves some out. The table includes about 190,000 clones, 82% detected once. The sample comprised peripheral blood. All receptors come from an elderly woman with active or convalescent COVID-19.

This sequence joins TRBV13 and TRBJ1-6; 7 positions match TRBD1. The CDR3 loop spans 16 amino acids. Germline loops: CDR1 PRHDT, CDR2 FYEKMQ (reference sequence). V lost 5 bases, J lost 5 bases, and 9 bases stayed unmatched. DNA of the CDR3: TGTGCCAGCAGCACTTACAGGGGCCCCAATAATTCACCCCTCCACTTT. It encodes CASSTYRGPNNSPLHF.

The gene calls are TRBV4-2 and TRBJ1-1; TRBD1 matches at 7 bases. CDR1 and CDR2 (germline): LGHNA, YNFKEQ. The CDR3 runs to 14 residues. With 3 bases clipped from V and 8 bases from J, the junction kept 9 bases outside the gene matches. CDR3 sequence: CASSQHPGQAEAFF. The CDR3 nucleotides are TGTGCCAGCAGCCAGCACCCTGGACAGGCCGAAGCTTTCTTT.

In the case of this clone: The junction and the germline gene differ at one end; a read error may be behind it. CDR3: CASSLAGQENERLFF. DNA for the CDR3: TGCGCCAGCAGCTTGGCGGGACAGGAAAATGAAAGACTGTTTTTT. V gene TRBV5-1 combines with J gene TRBJ1-4, with 8 bases fitting TRBD1. Germline loops: CDR1 SGHRS, CDR2 YFSETQ. The CDR3 has 15 amino acids. The whole variable domain, filled in from reference TRBV5-1 and TRBJ1-4, reads KAGVTQTPRYLIKTRGQQVTLSCSPISGHRSVSWYQQTPGQGLQFLFEYFSETQRNKGNFPGRFSGRQFSNSRSEMNVSTLELGDSALYLCASSLAGQENERLFFGSGTQLSVL.

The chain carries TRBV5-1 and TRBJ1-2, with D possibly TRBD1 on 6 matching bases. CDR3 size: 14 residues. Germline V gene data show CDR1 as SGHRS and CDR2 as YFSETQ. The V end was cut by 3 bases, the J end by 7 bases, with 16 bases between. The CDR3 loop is CASSSMDSVSGYTF. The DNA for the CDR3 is TGCGCCAGCAGCTCAATGGACAGCGTTTCTGGCTACACCTTC.

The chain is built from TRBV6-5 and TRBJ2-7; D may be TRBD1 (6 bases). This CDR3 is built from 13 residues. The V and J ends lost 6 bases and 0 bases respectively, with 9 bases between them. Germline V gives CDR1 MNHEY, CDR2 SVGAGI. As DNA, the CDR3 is TGTGCCAGCAGGTGGACAGTCTCCTACGAGCAGTACTTC. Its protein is CASRWTVSYEQYF.

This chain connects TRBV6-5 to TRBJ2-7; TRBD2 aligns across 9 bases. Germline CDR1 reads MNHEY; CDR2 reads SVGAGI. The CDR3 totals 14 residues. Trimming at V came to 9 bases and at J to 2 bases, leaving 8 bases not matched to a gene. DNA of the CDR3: TGTGCCAGTGGAGCGGGGGGAGTGACCTACGAGCAGTACTTC. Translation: CASGAGGVTYEQYF.

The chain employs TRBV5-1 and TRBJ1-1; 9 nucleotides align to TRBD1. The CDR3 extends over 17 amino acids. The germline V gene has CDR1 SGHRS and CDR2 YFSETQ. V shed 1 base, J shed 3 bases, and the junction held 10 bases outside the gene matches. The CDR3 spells CASSLHTPGTGYTEAFF. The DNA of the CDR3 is TGCGCCAGCAGCTTGCACACTCCCGGGACAGGGTACACTGAAGCTTTCTTT.

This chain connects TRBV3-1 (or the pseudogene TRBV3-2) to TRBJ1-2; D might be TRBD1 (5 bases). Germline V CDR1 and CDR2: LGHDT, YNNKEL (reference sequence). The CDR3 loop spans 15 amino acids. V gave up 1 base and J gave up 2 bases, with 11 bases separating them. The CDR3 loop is CASSQGVRANYGYTF. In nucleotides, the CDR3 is TGTGCCAGCAGCCAAGGCGTCAGGGCAAACTATGGCTACACCTTC.

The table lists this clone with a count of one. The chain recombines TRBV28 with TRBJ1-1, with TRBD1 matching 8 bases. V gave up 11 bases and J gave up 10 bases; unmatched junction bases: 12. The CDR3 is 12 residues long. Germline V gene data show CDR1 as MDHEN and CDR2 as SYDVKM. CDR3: CAHRRGQAGAFF. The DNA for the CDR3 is TGTGCCCACCGCAGGGGGCAGGCGGGAGCTTTCTTT. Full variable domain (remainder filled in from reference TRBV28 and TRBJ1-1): DVKVTQSSRYLVKRTGEKVFLECVQDMDHENMFWYRQDPGLGLRLIYFSYDVKMKEKGDIPEGYSVSREKKERFSLILESASTNQTSMYLCAHRRGQAGAFFGQGTRLTVV.

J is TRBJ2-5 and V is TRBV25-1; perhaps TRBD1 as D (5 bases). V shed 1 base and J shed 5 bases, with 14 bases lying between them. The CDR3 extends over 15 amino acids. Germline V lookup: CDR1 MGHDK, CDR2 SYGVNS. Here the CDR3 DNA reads TGTGCCAGCAGTGAATCACGGGCAGGGTTGGAGACCCAGTACTTC. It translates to CASSESRAGLETQYF.

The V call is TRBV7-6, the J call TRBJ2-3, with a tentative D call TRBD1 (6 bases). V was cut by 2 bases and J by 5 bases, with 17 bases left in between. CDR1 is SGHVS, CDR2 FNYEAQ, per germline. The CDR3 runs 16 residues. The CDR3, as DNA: TGTGCCAGCAGCTTAATGATGGGGGCGATTGAAGATACGCAGTATTTT. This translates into CASSLMMGAIEDTQYF.

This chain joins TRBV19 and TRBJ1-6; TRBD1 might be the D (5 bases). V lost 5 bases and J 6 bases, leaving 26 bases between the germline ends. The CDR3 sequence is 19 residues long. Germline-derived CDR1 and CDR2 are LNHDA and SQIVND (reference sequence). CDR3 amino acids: CASSPNLGRVTVPNSPLHF. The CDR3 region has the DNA TGTGCCAGTAGTCCGAATCTTGGTCGCGTGACAGTTCCTAATTCACCCCTCCACTTT.

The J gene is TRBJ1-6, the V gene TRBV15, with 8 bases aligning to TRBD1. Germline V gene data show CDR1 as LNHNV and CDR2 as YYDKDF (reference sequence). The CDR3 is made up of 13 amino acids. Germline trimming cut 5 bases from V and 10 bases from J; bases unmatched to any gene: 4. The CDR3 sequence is CATSRDRGSPLHF. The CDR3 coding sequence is TGTGCCACCAGCCGCGACAGGGGATCACCCCTCCACTTT.

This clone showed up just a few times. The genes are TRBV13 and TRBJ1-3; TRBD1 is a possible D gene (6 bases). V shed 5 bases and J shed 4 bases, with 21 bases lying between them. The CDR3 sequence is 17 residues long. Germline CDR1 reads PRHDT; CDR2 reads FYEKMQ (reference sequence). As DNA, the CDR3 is TGTGCCAGCAGCCCCGGACTCAGGGGACACACCGGAAACACCATATATTTT. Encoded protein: CASSPGLRGHTGNTIYF. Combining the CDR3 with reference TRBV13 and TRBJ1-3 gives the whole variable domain AAGVIQSPRHLIKEKRETATLKCYPIPRHDTVYWYQQGPGQDPQFLISFYEKMQSDKGSIPDRFSAQQFSDYHSELNMSSLELGDSALYFCASSPGLRGHTGNTIYFGEGSWLTVV.

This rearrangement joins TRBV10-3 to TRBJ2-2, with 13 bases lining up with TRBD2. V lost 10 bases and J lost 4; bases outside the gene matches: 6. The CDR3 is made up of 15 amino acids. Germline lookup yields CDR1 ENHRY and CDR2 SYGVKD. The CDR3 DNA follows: TGTGCCACGAAGGGGACTAGCGGGACCACCGGGGAGCTGTTTTTT. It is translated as CATKGTSGTTGELFF.

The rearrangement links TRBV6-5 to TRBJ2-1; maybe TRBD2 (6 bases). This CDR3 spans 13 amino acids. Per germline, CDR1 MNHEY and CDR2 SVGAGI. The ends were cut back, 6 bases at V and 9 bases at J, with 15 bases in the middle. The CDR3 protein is CASSQGVGGEQFF. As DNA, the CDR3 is TGTGCCAGCAGCCAAGGGGTGGGGGGTGAGCAGTTCTTC.

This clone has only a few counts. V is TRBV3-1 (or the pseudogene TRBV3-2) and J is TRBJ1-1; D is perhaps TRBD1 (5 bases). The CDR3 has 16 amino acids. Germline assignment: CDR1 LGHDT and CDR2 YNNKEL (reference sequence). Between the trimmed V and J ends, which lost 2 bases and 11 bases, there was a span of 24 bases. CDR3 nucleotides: TGTGCCAGCAGCCAATTCATTTGGGGGGGACTCAGGTCGGCTTTCTTT. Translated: CASSQFIWGGLRSAFF.

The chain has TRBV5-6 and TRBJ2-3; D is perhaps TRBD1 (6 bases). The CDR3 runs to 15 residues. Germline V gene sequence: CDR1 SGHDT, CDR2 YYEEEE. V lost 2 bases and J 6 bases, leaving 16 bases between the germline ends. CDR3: CASSFTQGFWDTQYF. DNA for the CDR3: TGTGCCAGCAGCTTTACACAGGGTTTTTGGGATACGCAGTATTTT.

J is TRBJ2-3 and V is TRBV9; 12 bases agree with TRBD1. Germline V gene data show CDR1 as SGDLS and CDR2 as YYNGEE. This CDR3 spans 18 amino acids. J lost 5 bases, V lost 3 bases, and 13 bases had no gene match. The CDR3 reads CASSAYSGTGGSKDTQYF. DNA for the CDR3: TGTGCCAGCAGCGCCTACTCCGGGACAGGGGGCTCGAAAGATACGCAGTATTTT.

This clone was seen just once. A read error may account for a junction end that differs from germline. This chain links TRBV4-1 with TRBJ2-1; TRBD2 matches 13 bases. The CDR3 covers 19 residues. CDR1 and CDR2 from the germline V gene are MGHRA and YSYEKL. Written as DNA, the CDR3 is TGCGCCAGCAGCCAAGGGACTAGCGGGAGAAGGGGTCCCTACACTGAGCAGTTCTTC. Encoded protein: CASSQGTSGRRGPYTEQFF.

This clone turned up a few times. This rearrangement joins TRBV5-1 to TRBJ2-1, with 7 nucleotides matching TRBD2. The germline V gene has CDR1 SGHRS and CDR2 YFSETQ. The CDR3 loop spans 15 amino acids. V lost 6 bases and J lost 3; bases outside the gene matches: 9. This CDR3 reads CASKQASGNYNEQFF. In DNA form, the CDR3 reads TGCGCCAGCAAGCAGGCTAGCGGAAACTACAATGAGCAGTTCTTC.

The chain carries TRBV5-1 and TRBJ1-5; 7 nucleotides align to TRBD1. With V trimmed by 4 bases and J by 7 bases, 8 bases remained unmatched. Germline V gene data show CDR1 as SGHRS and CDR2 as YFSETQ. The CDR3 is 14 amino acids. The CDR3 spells CASSPGQARQPQHF. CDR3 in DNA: TGCGCCAGCAGCCCCGGACAGGCCAGGCAGCCCCAGCATTTT.

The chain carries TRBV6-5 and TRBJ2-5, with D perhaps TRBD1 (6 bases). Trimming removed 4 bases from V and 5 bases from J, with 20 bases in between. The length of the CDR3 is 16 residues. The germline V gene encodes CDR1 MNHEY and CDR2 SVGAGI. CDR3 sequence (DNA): TGTGCCAGCAGTTCCCTAGGACAGCACCTAACGGAGACCCAGTACTTC. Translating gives CASSSLGQHLTETQYF.

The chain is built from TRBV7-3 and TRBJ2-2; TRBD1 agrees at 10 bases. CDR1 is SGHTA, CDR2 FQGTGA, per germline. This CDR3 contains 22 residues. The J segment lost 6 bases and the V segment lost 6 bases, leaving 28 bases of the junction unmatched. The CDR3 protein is CASSHTPPPNWVFGQGAGELFF. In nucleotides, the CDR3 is TGTGCCAGCAGTCACACCCCGCCCCCGAATTGGGTCTTTGGACAGGGGGCCGGGGAGCTGTTTTTT.

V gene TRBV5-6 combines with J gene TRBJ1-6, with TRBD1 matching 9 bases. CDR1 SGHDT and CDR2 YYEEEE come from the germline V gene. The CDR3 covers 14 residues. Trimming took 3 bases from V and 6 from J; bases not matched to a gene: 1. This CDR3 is CASSSDRGNSPLHF. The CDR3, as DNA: TGTGCCAGCAGCTCGGACAGGGGTAATTCACCCCTCCACTTT. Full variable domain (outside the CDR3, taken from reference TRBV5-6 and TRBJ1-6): DAGVTQSPTHLIKTRGQQVTLRCSPKSGHDTVSWYQQALGQGPQFIFQYYEEEERQRGNFPDRFSGHQFPNYSSELNVNALLLGDSALYLCASSSDRGNSPLHFGNGTRLTVT.

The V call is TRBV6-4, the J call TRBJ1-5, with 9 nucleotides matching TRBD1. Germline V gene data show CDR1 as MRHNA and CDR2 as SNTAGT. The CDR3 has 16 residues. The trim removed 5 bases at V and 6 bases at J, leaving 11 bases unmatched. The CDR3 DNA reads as TGTGCCAGCAGTTATACAGACAGGGGGAGGTTTCAGCCCCAGCATTTT. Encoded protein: CASSYTDRGRFQPQHF.

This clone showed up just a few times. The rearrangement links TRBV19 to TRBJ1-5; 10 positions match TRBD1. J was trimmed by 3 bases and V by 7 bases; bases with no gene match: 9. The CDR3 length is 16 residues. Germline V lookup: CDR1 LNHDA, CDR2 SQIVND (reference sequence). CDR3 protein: CASTSTGGPDNQPQHF. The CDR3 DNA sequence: TGTGCCAGTACCTCGACAGGGGGCCCGGACAATCAGCCCCAGCATTTT.

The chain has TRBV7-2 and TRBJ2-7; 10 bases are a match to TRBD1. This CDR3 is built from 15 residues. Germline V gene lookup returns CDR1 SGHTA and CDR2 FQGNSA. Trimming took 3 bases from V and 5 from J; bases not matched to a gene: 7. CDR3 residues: CASSLFGGQGHEQYF. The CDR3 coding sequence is TGTGCCAGCAGCTTGTTCGGGGGACAGGGGCACGAGCAGTACTTC.